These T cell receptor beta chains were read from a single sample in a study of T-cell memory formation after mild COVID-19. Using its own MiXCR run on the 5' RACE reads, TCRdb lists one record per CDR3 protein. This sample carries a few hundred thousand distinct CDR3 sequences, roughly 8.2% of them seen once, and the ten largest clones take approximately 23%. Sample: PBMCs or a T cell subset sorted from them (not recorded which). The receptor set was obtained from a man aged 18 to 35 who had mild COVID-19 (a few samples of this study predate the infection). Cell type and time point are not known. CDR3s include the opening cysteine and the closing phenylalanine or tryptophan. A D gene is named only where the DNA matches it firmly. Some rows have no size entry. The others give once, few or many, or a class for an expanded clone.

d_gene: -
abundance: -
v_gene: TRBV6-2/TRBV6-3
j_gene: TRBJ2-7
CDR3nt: TGTGCCAGCAGTTACTCGATTACTAGCTCCTACGAGCAGTACTTC
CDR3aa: CASSYSITSSYEQYF

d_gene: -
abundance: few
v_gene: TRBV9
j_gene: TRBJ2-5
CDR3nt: TGTGCCAGCAGCGTAGCTCCACTAGGGAGTTCGGAGACCCAGTACTTC
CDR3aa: CASSVAPLGSSETQYF

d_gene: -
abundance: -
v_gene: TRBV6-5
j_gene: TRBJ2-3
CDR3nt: TGTGCCAGCAGTACCGGTCGGGCCACAGATACGCAGTATTTT
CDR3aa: CASSTGRATDTQYF

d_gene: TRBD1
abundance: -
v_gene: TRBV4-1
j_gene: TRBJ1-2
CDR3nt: TGCGCCAGCAGCCAAGATTTAGGGGGCGCGGGTCTTCGGTATGGCTACACCTTC
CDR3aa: CASSQDLGGAGLRYGYTF

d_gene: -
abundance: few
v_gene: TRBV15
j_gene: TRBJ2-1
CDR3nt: TGTGCCACCAGCAGGGCCGCCTTCGAACTTAAGGAGCAGTTCTTC
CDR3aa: CATSRAAFELKEQFF

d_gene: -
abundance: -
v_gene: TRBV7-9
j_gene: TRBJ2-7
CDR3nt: TGTGCCAGCACCCATGCCGGTGGCGAGCAGTACTTC
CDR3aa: CASTHAGGEQYF

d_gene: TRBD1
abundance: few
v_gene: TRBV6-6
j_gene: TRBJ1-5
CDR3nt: TGTGCCAGCTGGGACAGGGACAGCAATCAGCCCCAGCATTTT
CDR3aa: CASWDRDSNQPQHF

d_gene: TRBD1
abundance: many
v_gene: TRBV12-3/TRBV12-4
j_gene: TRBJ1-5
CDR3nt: TGTGCCAGCAGTTTGACAGGGGGACGAAATCAGCCCCAGCATTTT
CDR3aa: CASSLTGGRNQPQHF

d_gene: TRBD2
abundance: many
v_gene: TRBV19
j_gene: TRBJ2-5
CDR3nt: TGTGCCAGTAGTATGACTAGCGGGGGGCCAATGACCCAGTACTTC
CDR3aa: CASSMTSGGPMTQYF

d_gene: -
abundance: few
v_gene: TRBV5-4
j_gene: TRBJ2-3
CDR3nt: TGTGCCAGCAGCCGAGGACACCCGGGAACAGATACGCAGTATTTT
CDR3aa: CASSRGHPGTDTQYF

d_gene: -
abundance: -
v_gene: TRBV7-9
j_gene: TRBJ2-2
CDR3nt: TGTGCCAGCAGCTTAAGTGGTTACAGTTTCGGGGAGCTGTTTTTT
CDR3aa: CASSLSGYSFGELFF

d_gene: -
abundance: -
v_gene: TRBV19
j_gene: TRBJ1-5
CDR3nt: TGTGCCAGTAACGATAACGATCTTCAGCCCCAGCATTTT
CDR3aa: CASNDNDLQPQHF

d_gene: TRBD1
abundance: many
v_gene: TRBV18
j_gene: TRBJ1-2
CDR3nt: TGTGCCAGCTCACCAGTACGGGACAGATGGGGCTACACCTTC
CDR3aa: CASSPVRDRWGYTF

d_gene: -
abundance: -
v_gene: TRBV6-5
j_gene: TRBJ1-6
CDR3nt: TGTGCCAGCAGGAGGCAGGGGCCTTCACCCCTCCACTTT
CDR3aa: CASRRQGPSPLHF

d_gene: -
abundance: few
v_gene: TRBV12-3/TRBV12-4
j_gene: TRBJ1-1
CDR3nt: TGTGCCAGCAGTTTACTGGTGACGAACACTGAAGCTTTCTTT
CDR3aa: CASSLLVTNTEAFF

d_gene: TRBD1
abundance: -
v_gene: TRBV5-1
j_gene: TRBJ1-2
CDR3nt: TGCGCCAGCAGCTTGGGGACAGGGGGCGCGAGGGACTATGGCTACACCTTC
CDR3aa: CASSLGTGGARDYGYTF

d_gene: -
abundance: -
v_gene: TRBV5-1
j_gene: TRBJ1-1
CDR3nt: TGCGCCAGCAGCTTTTCCGGGGCGGCTGAAGCTTTCTTT
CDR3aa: CASSFSGAAEAFF

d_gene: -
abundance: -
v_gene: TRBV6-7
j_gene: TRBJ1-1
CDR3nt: TGTGCCAGCAGACTGAACAGGACGAGCACTGAAGATTTCTTT
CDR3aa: CASRLNRTSTEDFF

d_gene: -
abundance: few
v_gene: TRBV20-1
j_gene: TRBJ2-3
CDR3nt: TGCAGTGCTAGGGGACCCACTGGGCCAGATACGCAGTATTTT
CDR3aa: CSARGPTGPDTQYF

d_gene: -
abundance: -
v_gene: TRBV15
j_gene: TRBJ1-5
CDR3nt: TGTGCCACCAGCAGAGACAGAAGCAATCAGCCCCAGCATTTT
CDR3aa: CATSRDRSNQPQHF

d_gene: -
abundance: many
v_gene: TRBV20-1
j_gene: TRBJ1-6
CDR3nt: TGCAGTGCTAGGTGGGGGGTCAACAATTCACCCCTCCACTTT
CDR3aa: CSARWGVNNSPLHF

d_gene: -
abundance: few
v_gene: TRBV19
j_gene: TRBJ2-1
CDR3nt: TGTGCCAGTAGTAGCGGCTCCGTAAGAAATGAGCAGTTCTTC
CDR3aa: CASSSGSVRNEQFF

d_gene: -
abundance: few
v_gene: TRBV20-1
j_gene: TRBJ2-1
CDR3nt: TGCAGTGCTAGGGCAGCGCTTATTTACAATGAGCAGTTCTTC
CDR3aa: CSARAALIYNEQFF

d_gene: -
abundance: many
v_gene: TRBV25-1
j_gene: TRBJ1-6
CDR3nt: TGTGCCAGCAGTGGAGGGTTGAATTCACCCCTCCACTTT
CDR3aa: CASSGGLNSPLHF

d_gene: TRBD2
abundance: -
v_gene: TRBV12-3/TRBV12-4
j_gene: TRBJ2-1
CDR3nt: TGTGCCAGCAGTCCCGGGACTAGGGGAGATGAGCAGTTCTTC
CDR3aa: CASSPGTRGDEQFF

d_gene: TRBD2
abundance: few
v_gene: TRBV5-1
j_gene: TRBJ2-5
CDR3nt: TGCGCCAGCAGCAACGGGGGGGAAGAGACCCAGTACTTC
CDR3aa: CASSNGGEETQYF

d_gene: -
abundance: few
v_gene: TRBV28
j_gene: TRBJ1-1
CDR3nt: TGTGCCAGCGGACAGCTGAACACTGAAGCTTTCTTT
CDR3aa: CASGQLNTEAFF

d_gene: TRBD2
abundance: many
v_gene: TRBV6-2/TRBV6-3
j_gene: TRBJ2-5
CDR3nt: TGTGCCAGCAGGGGACTAGCGGGGATGATGACCCAGTACTTC
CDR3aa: CASRGLAGMMTQYF

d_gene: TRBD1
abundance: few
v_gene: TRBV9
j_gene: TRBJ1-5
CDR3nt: TGTGCCAGCAGCGCGACAGGGGGCTTCAATCAGCCCCAGCATTTT
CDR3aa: CASSATGGFNQPQHF

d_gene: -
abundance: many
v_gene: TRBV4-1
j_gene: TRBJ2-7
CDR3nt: TGCGCCAGCAGCCAAGATTCTAGGGAGACCTACGAGCAGTACTTC
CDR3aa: CASSQDSRETYEQYF

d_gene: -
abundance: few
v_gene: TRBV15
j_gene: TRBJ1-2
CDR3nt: TGTGCCACCAGCAGAGATCCCTCAGGGGTATATGGCTACACCTTC
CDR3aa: CATSRDPSGVYGYTF

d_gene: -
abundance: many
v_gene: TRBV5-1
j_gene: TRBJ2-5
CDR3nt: TGCGCCAGCAGACCCGGGTACAGGCAAGAGACCCAGTACTTC
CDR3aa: CASRPGYRQETQYF

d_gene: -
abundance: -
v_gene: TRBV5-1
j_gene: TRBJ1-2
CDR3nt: TGCGCCAGCCAAGAAGGTCCCGGGACACTCAGCTACACCTTC
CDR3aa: CASQEGPGTLSYTF

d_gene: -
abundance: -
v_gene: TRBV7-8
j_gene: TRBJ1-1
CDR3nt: TGTGCCAGCAGCCGCGTTCTCACACGGGACGCCCTTGGGAACACTGAAGCTTTCTTT
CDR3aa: CASSRVLTRDALGNTEAFF

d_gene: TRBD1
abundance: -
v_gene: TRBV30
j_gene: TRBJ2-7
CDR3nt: TGTGCCTGGAGTGGAAGGACAGGGTGGTACGAGCAGTACTTC
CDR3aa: CAWSGRTGWYEQYF

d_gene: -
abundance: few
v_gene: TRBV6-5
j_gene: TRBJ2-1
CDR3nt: TGTGCCAGCAGTCCCCGGACAGTCTACAATGAGCAGTTCTTC
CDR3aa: CASSPRTVYNEQFF

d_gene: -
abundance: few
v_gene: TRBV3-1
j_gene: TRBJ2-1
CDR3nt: TGTGCCAGCAGCCAAGGCGGGGCGGGGCGGGGTCCCATCCATGAGCAGTTCTTC
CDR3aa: CASSQGGAGRGPIHEQFF

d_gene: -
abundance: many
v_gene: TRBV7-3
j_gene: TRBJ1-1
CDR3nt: TGTGCCAGCAGCTTAGGTCCGGTTATGAACACTGAAGCTTTCTTT
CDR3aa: CASSLGPVMNTEAFF

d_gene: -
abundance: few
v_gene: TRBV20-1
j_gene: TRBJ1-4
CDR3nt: TGCAGTGACCGCCGCGCATACAAAGTGAAGGAAAAACTGTTTTTT
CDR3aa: CSDRRAYKVKEKLFF

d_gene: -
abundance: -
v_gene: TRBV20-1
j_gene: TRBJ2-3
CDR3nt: TGCAGTGCTAAAGGGCAACTAAGCACAGATACGCAGTATTTT
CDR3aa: CSAKGQLSTDTQYF